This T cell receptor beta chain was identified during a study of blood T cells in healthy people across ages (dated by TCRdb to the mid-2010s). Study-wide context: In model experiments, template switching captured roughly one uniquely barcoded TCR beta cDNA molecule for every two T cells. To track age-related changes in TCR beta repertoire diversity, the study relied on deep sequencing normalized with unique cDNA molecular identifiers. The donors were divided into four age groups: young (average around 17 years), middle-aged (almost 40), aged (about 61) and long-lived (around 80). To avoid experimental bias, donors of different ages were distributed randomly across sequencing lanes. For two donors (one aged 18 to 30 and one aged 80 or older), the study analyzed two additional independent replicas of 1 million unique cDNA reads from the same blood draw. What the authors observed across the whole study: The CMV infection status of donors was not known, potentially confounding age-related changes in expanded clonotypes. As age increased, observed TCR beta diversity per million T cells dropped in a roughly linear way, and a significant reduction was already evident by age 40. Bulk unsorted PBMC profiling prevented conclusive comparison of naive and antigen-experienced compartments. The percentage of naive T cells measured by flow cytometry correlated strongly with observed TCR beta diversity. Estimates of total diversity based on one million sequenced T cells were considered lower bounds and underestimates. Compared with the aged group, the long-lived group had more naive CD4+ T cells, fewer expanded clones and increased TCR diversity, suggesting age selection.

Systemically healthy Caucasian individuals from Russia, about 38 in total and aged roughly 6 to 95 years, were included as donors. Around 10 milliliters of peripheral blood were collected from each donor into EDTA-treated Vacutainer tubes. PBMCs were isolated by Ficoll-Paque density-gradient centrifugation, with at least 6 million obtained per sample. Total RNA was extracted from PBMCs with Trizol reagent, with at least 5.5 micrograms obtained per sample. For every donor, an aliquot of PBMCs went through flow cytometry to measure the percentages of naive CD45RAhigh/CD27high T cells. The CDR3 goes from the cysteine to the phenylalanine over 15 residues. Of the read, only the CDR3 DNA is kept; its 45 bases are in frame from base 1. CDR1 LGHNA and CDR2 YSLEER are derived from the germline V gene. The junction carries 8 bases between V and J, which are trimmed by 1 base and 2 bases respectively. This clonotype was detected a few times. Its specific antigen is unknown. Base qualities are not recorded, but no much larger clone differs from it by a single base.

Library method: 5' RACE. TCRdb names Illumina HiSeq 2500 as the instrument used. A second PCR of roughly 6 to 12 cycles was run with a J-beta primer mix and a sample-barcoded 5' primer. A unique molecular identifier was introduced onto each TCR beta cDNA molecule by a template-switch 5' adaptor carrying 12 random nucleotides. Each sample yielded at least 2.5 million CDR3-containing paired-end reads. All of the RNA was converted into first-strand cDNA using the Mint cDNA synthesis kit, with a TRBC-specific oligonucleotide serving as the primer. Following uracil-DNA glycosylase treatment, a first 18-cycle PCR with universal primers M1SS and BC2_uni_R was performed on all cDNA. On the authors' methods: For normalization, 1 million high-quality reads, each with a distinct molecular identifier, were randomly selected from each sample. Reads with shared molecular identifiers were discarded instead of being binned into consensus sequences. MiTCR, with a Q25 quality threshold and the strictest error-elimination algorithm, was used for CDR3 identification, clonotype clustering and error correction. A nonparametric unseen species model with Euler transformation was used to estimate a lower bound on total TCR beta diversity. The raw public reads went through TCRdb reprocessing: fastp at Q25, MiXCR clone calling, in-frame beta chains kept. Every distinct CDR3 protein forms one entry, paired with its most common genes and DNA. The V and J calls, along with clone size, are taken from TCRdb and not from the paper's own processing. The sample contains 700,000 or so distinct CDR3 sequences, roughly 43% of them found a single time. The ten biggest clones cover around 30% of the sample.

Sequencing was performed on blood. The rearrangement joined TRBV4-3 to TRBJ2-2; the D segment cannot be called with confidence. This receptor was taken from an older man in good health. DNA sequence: TGCGCCAGCAGCCAAGGAGGTCCAAACACCGGGGAGCTGTTTTTT. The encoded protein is CASSQGGPNTGELFF.